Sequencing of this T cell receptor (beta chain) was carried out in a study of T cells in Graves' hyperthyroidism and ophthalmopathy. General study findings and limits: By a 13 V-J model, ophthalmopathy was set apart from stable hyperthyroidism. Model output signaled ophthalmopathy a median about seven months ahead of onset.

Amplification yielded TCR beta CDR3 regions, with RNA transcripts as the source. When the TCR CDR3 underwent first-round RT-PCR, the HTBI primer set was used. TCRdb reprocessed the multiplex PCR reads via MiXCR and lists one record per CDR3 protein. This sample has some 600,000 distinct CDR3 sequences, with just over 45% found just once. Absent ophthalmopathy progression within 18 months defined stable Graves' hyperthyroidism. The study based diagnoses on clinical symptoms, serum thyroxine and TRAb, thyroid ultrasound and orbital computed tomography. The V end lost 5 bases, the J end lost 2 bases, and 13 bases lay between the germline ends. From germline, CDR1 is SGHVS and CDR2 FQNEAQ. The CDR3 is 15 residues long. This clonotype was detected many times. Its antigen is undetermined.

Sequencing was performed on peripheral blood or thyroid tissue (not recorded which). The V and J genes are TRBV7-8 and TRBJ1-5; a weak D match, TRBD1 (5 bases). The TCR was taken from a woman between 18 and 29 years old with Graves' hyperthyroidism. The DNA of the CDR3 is TGTGCCAGCAGCGTAACGGGGGGGGGCAATCAGCCCCAGCATTTT. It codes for CASSVTGGGNQPQHF.